This TCR beta chain emerged from a study of CD4+ T cells in melanoma. Overall study results and limits: CD8+ T cell, macrophage and B cell function reportedly correlated with neoantigen-specific CD4+ T cells.

On this clone: The target antigen is unknown.

V gave up 4 bases and J gave up 3 bases, with 10 bases separating them. The CDR3 is 14 amino acids. Germline values: CDR1 ENHRY, CDR2 SYGVKD. Sequencing was performed with immunoSEQ multiplex PCR; in TCRdb, only in-frame clones are kept and a portion is missing. Here the sample spans fewer than 150,000 clones, approximately 91% being singletons. The rearrangement links TRBV10-3 to TRBJ1-5; D possibly corresponds to TRBD1 (5 bases). The TCR comes from a human donor with melanoma. The CDR3 loop is CAISGGGSNQPQHF. The CDR3 DNA sequence: TGTGCCATCAGTGGGGGGGGTTCCAATCAGCCCCAGCATTTT.